Listed below are T cell receptor beta chains from one sample, sequenced in a study of Graves' ophthalmopathy and Graves' hyperthyroidism. TCRdb analysed the multiplex PCR reads with MiXCR anew, one entry per CDR3 protein. This sample carries some 520,000 distinct CDR3 sequences, about an eighth of them seen once, and the ten largest clones take 8% to 10%. The sample consisted of blood. These receptors all stem from a young woman with Graves' ophthalmopathy. The CDR3 runs from the conserved cysteine through the conserved F or W.

>TRBJ2-7|TRBV5-1
CASSLRRAGEQYF
>TRBJ2-7|TRBV11-3
CASSRIDDYEQYF
>TRBJ1-3|TRBV30
CAWRTTGGGNTIYF
>TRBJ1-1|TRBV27
CASSLGVTTEAFF
>TRBJ1-3|TRBV20-1
CSARRGGVGNTIYF
>TRBJ1-1|TRBV30
CAWSVHRGNEAFF
>TRBJ1-5|TRBV11-2
CASSLRGAGDSNQPQHF
>TRBJ1-2|TRBV4-1
CASSRTRDIVYGYTF
>TRBJ2-5|TRBV6-1
CASSEAQDGPKETQYF
>TRBJ1-3|TRBV4-2
CASSQARQGQGLIGNTIYF
>TRBJ2-1|TRBV19
CASIHVGGANNEQFF
>TRBJ2-7|TRBV28
CASSSSIKGGREAYEQYF
>TRBJ1-2|TRBV3-1
CASSQDLVGGSYGYTF
>TRBJ1-1|TRBV20-1
CSASRELNTEAFF
>TRBJ1-2|TRBV12-3/TRBV12-4
CASSLGAWGGYTF
>TRBJ1-2|TRBV7-8
CASSLEGTSYGYTF
>TRBJ2-5|TRBV28
CASSSPGSEETQYF
>TRBJ2-7|TRBV28
CATGGLAGDPTREQYF
>TRBJ2-7|TRBV6-1
CASSPGTSGSGYEQYF
>TRBJ2-5|TRBV12-5
CASGPLAGATQYF
>TRBJ2-2|TRBV6-4
CASTHGGTSGRGTGELFF
>TRBJ2-7|TRBV12-3/TRBV12-4
CASRPGLAGREQYF